This passage covers 16 T cell receptor beta chains from one sample sequenced in a study of Graves' ophthalmopathy and Graves' hyperthyroidism. Amplification of the TCR beta CDR3 regions used RNA transcripts (as template). HTBI primers served in a first-round RT-PCR, which a second-round multiplex PCR followed. TCRdb recomputed calls from the multiplex PCR reads with MiXCR, one row per CDR3 protein. The sample has 360,000 or so distinct CDR3 sequences, about 18% seen once. The specimen was peripheral blood. These receptors came from a woman younger than 30 with Graves' ophthalmopathy.

There are many counts of this clonotype. This may be a read error: a much more frequent sequence differs by one nucleotide. This chain uses TRBV6-1 with TRBJ1-1, with D unclear. This CDR3 is built from 14 residues. Trimming stripped 7 bases from V and 1 base from J, with 13 bases between. The germline gives CDR1 MNHNS, CDR2 SASEGT. The DNA for the CDR3 is TGTGCCAGCAACCCCCGGTGGAGGAACACTGAAGCTTTCTTT. It translates to CASNPRWRNTEAFF.

This clonotype was found many times. V usage is TRBV5-1 and J usage is TRBJ2-5; no clear D. The germline gives CDR1 SGHRS, CDR2 YFSETQ. Between the trimmed V and J ends, which lost 5 bases and 0 bases, there was a span of 11 bases. The CDR3 totals 14 residues. CDR3 bases: TGCGCCAGCAGACAACGAAACTACCAAGAGACCCAGTACTTC. This encodes CASRQRNYQETQYF.

This clonotype was detected many times. V usage is TRBV29-1 and J usage is TRBJ1-1; weak D call: TRBD1 (5 bases). V was shortened by 6 bases and J by 8 bases, with 16 bases between the two germline ends. Germline CDR1 and CDR2: SQVTM and ANQGSEA. The CDR3 length is 12 residues. The CDR3: CSVGGKGHEAFF. The CDR3 DNA sequence: TGCAGCGTCGGGGGAAAAGGACACGAAGCTTTCTTT.

The V gene is TRBV20-1, the J gene TRBJ1-6, with D maybe TRBD1 (6 bases). The germline gives CDR1 DFQATT, CDR2 SNEGSKA (reference sequence). V shed 5 bases and J shed 5 bases, with 16 bases lying between them. The CDR3 loop spans 15 amino acids. In DNA, the CDR3 is TGCAGTGCTCATACAGGGACTACCAATAATTCACCCCTCCACTTT. It translates to CSAHTGTTNNSPLHF.

The chain couples TRBV11-2 to TRBJ2-7; D may be TRBD2 (7 bases). Germline V CDR1 and CDR2: SGHAT, FQNNGV. The CDR3 loop spans 16 amino acids. V was pared by 5 bases and J by 4 bases, with 21 bases between. The CDR3 sequence is CASSARGGDSGYEQYF. In DNA, the CDR3 is TGTGCCAGCAGCGCGCGAGGGGGGGATTCGGGGTACGAGCAGTACTTC.

This clonotype was picked up many times. V gene TRBV2 combines with J gene TRBJ1-5; 8 bases fit TRBD1. The CDR3 totals 15 residues. Per germline, CDR1 SNHLY and CDR2 FYNNEI. V was pared by 3 bases and J by 4 bases, with 5 bases of the junction left unmatched. CDR3 sequence: CASSDRTGKNQPQHF. CDR3 sequence (DNA): TGTGCCAGCAGTGATAGGACAGGGAAGAATCAGCCCCAGCATTTT. The whole variable domain, remainder taken from reference TRBV2 and TRBJ1-5, is EPEVTQTPSHQVTQMGQEVILRCVPISNHLYFYWYRQILGQKVEFLVSFYNNEISEKSEIFDDQFSVERPDGSNFTLKIRSTKLEDSAMYFCASSDRTGKNQPQHFGDGTRLSIL.

This clonotype showed up many times. The V and J genes are TRBV6-1 and TRBJ1-6, with D maybe TRBD1 (5 bases). V lost 6 bases to trimming and J lost 9 bases, with 12 bases between them. This CDR3 is built from 13 residues. CDR1 MNHNS and CDR2 SASEGT come from the germline V gene. The CDR3 protein is CASRGDGRSPLHF. Written as DNA, the CDR3 is TGTGCCAGCAGGGGGGACGGGCGTTCACCCCTCCACTTT.

This clonotype has at least ten counts. The V and J genes are TRBV6-2 or TRBV6-3 and TRBJ2-2; 7 nucleotides agree with TRBD2. Unmatched junction bases numbered 2, after V lost 0 bases and J lost 1 base. The germline V gene encodes CDR1 MNHEY and CDR2 SVGEGT. This CDR3 spans 16 amino acids. The CDR3 DNA reads as TGTGCCAGCAGTTACTCGAGCGGGGTGAACACCGGGGAGCTGTTTTTT. Amino acid sequence: CASSYSSGVNTGELFF.

This clonotype was found many times. The J gene is TRBJ1-5, the V gene TRBV28; 7 bases agree with TRBD1. Germline V gene data show CDR1 as MDHEN and CDR2 as SYDVKM. The V and J ends lost 2 bases and 7 bases, in that order; junction bases with no gene match: 5. There are 14 residues in the CDR3. Written as DNA, the CDR3 is TGTGCCAGCAGTTTAATGTCAGGGGGACAGCCCCAGCATTTT. Translated: CASSLMSGGQPQHF. The full variable domain, in which reference TRBV28 and TRBJ1-5 provide the parts outside the CDR3, is DVKVTQSSRYLVKRTGEKVFLECVQDMDHENMFWYRQDPGLGLRLIYFSYDVKMKEKGDIPEGYSVSREKKERFSLILESASTNQTSMYLCASSLMSGGQPQHFGDGTRLSIL.

This clonotype was recorded at least ten times. The V and J genes are TRBV15 and TRBJ2-7, with D hard to call. Germline V lookup: CDR1 LNHNV, CDR2 YYDKDF (reference sequence). Trimming left V 0 bases short and J 5 bases short, with 11 bases between. The CDR3 is 14 amino acids. Here the CDR3 DNA reads TGTGCCACCAGCAGAGAGATTGGGTCAAACGAGCAGTACTTC. Translation: CATSREIGSNEQYF.

This clonotype was seen repeatedly, ten times or more. V is TRBV11-1 and J is TRBJ2-7, with TRBD2 identical over 7 bases. The CDR3 runs to 19 residues. Germline CDR1 reads SGHAT; CDR2 reads FQDESV (reference sequence). The J segment lost 6 bases and the V segment lost 4 bases, leaving 24 bases of the junction unmatched. The CDR3 sequence: CASSSRGAAGSGLAVEQYF. As DNA, the CDR3 is TGTGCCAGCAGCTCTAGAGGGGCGGCAGGGAGTGGTCTAGCGGTCGAGCAGTACTTC. Full variable domain (rest looked up from reference TRBV11-1 and TRBJ2-7): EAEVAQSPRYKITEKSQAVAFWCDPISGHATLYWYRQILGQGPELLVQFQDESVVDDSQLPKDRFSAERLKGVDSTLKIQPAELGDSAMYLCASSSRGAAGSGLAVEQYFGPGTRLTVT.

The rearrangement links TRBV6-1 to TRBJ1-1; the D is unclear. Germline CDR1 reads MNHNS; CDR2 reads SASEGT. V shed 6 bases and J shed 7 bases, with 9 bases lying between them. The CDR3 length is 11 residues. CDR3 sequence (DNA): TGTGCCAGCAGAGTACAGTATGAAGCTTTCTTT. It specifies CASRVQYEAFF.

This clonotype was counted at least ten times. For the CDR3, the DNA is TGTGCCACCCGGGAGGGTGGTGTGAACACTGAAGCTTTCTTT. It encodes CATREGGVNTEAFF. The chain has TRBV10-3 and TRBJ1-1, with unresolved D. CDR3 length equals 14 residues. V gave up 10 bases and J gave up 0 bases, with 15 bases separating them. The germline V gene encodes CDR1 ENHRY and CDR2 SYGVKD.

In this sample, this clonotype turned up many times. The V gene is TRBV6-5, the J gene TRBJ2-2, with 11 bases matching TRBD2. CDR3 length: 15 residues. Germline loops: CDR1 MNHEY, CDR2 SVGAGI. V was clipped by 5 bases and J by 3 bases; unmatched bases: 2. The CDR3 loop is CASSRGLADTGELFF. The CDR3 region has the DNA TGTGCCAGCAGTCGGGGACTAGCGGACACCGGGGAGCTGTTTTTT.

This clonotype was seen repeatedly, ten times or more. The rearrangement links TRBV28 to TRBJ1-6; D gene unclear. The CDR3 runs to 14 residues. Trimming shortened V by 2 bases and J by 7 bases, and 9 bases separated the two germline ends. Germline loops: CDR1 MDHEN, CDR2 SYDVKM. The chain's CDR3 is CASSLAAENSPLHF. In DNA, the CDR3 is TGTGCCAGCAGTTTAGCGGCGGAGAATTCACCCCTCCACTTT.

The CDR3, as DNA: TGCAGTGCTGGGGGGTTCTATGGCTACACCTTC. Its protein product is CSAGGFYGYTF. This chain uses TRBV20-1 with TRBJ1-2, with D possibly being TRBD1 (5 bases). Trimming removed 5 bases at V and 4 bases at J, with 8 bases between. The CDR3 covers 11 residues. From germline, CDR1 is DFQATT and CDR2 SNEGSKA (reference sequence).